These 16 T cell receptor beta chains originate from one sample sequenced in a study of glioma-infiltrating T cells after dendritic cell vaccination. Profiling relied on immunoSEQ multiplex PCR, and the TCRdb table lists in-frame clones only, not all of them. Altogether 65,000 or so clones are present, roughly 86% being singletons, with the ten largest covering more than 9%. Time point noted: after dendritic cell vaccination, including at tumor progression/relapse. Specimen: blood, collected after dendritic cell vaccination. These receptors originate from a human donor with glioblastoma.

The chain links TRBV27 to TRBJ1-1; 7 bases fit TRBD1. The V segment lost 4 bases and the J segment 0 bases; nucleotides outside the gene matches: 5. The CDR3 runs to 15 residues. From germline, CDR1 is MNHEY and CDR2 SMNVEV (reference sequence). In DNA, the CDR3 is TGTGCCAGCAGTTCGGGACAGCTCCTGAACACTGAAGCTTTCTTT. Protein: CASSSGQLLNTEAFF.

This chain connects TRBV18 to TRBJ1-2; D unclear. CDR3 length equals 16 residues. Trimming pared 3 bases from V and 0 bases from J, leaving 14 bases between. Germline CDR1 is KGHSH and CDR2 is LQKENI. The CDR3 is CASSPQNPPANYGYTF. The CDR3 nucleotides read TGTGCCAGCTCACCGCAAAATCCCCCGGCTAACTATGGCTACACCTTC.

The chain combines TRBV5-1 with TRBJ2-7; 7 positions match TRBD1. CDR3 length: 14 amino acids. Trimming removed 0 bases from V and 7 bases from J; junction bases left unmatched: 7. Germline V gives CDR1 SGHRS, CDR2 YFSETQ. This CDR3 reads CASSLVDRVKEQYF. CDR3 DNA sequence: TGCGCCAGCAGCTTGGTTGACAGGGTCAAAGAGCAGTACTTC.

The chain joins TRBV5-1 to TRBJ2-5; D perhaps matches TRBD1 (7 bases). The CDR3 loop spans 15 amino acids. Per the germline V gene, CDR1 is SGHRS and CDR2 is YFSETQ. The ends were cut back, 0 bases at V and 3 bases at J, with 12 bases in the middle. The CDR3 nucleotides read TGCGCCAGCAGCTTGGCCGGCAGGGGGGAAGAGACCCAGTACTTC. This codes for CASSLAGRGEETQYF.

This clone occurred once. V usage is TRBV5-1 and J usage is TRBJ2-3, with 9 bases identical to TRBD2. Germline V CDR1 and CDR2: SGHRS, YFSETQ. This CDR3 is 15 amino acids long. Germline trimming cut 4 bases from V and 1 base from J; bases unmatched to any gene: 4. The CDR3 region has the DNA TGCGCCAGCAGCATACTAGCGGGCCGCACAGATACGCAGTATTTT. Translation gives CASSILAGRTDTQYF.

The chain couples TRBV7-6 to TRBJ2-3, with 10 nucleotides matching TRBD2. The CDR3 is made up of 18 amino acids. Germline CDR1 SGHVS, CDR2 FNYEAQ. V was pared by 5 bases and J by 1 base, with 12 bases of the junction left unmatched. CDR3 protein: CASSTAGTSALGTDTQYF. In DNA form, the CDR3 reads TGTGCCAGCAGCACAGCCGGGACTAGCGCGTTGGGCACAGATACGCAGTATTTT.

The chain recombines TRBV28 with TRBJ1-2; D is ambiguous. This CDR3 has 15 residues. V was trimmed by 6 bases and J by 8 bases, leaving 22 bases between them. Germline V CDR1 and CDR2: MDHEN, SYDVKM. As DNA, the CDR3 is TGTGCCAGCAGCAGACTGCGGCAGGAGGCTGTCGGCTACACCTTC. Protein: CASSRLRQEAVGYTF.

The V call is TRBV9, the J call TRBJ2-3; 13 bases line up with TRBD2. This CDR3 is 17 amino acids long. The junction had 3 bases not matched to a gene; V was cut back by 0 bases and J by 2 bases. Per germline, CDR1 SGDLS and CDR2 YYNGEE. CDR3 nucleotide sequence: TGTGCCAGCAGCGTAGCGGGACTAGCGGGAATCACAGATACGCAGTATTTT. Protein product: CASSVAGLAGITDTQYF.

The chain joins TRBV30 to TRBJ2-7; TRBD1 agrees at 7 bases. Trimming at V came to 3 bases and at J to 4 bases, leaving 6 bases not matched to a gene. Germline V gives CDR1 GTSNPN, CDR2 SVGIG (reference sequence). The length of the CDR3 is 13 residues. The CDR3 sequence: CAWRSTGDYEQYF. For the CDR3, the DNA is TGTGCCTGGAGGAGTACAGGGGATTACGAGCAGTACTTC.

CDR3 in DNA: TGTGCCAGCAGCACCCGGACAGGGAACACTGAAGCTTTCTTT. Encoded protein: CASSTRTGNTEAFF. This sequence joins TRBV11-3 and TRBJ1-1, with TRBD1 matching 7 bases. This CDR3 is 14 amino acids long. Trimming at V came to 5 bases and at J to 1 base, leaving 4 bases not matched to a gene. CDR1 SGHNT and CDR2 YENEEA come from the germline V gene.

The chain joins TRBV4-1 to TRBJ1-2, with a weak D call TRBD1 (5 bases). Germline CDR1 reads MGHRA; CDR2 reads YSYEKL. The V gene lost 2 bases and the J gene lost 4 bases, with 14 bases spanning the gap. The CDR3 totals 15 residues. The CDR3 DNA is TGCGCCAGCAGCCAACAATCGCAGGGCGGCTATGGCTACACCTTC. It codes for CASSQQSQGGYGYTF.

V is TRBV7-9 and J is TRBJ2-7; TRBD2 agrees at 12 bases. J gave up 6 bases and V 2 bases, and 17 bases lay outside the gene matches. Germline V lookup: CDR1 SEHNR, CDR2 FQNEAQ (reference sequence). The CDR3 is 19 residues long. CDR3 nucleotides: TGTGCCAGCAGCTTAAGGCCCCTAGAGAGACTAGCGGGAGTGGGCGAGCAGTACTTC. This sequence encodes CASSLRPLERLAGVGEQYF.

V and J are TRBV19 and TRBJ2-3; a possible D gene is TRBD1 (5 bases). CDR1 is LNHDA, CDR2 SQIVND, per germline (reference sequence). Trimming stripped 2 bases from V and 4 bases from J, with 7 bases between. The CDR3 loop spans 13 amino acids. The CDR3 DNA reads as TGTGCCAGTAGTATACCCAGGGCAGATACGCAGTATTTT. It yields the protein CASSIPRADTQYF.

The chain combines TRBV6-5 with TRBJ1-2, with 7 bases identical to TRBD1. The CDR3 covers 14 residues. V lost 1 base and J lost 6; bases outside the gene matches: 5. Germline CDR1 is MNHEY and CDR2 is SVGAGI. In DNA, the CDR3 is TGTGCCAGCAGTTACTTTTCCAGGGGGAATGGCTACACCTTC. Its translation: CASSYFSRGNGYTF.

In its sample, this clone was seen once. This chain uses TRBV27 with TRBJ1-5; possible D gene TRBD1, 5 bases. Per germline, CDR1 MNHEY and CDR2 SMNVEV (reference sequence). The CDR3 consists of 15 residues. V gave up 0 bases and J gave up 7 bases, with 13 bases separating them. CDR3 in amino acids: CASSLSIPRVQPQHF. The CDR3 coding sequence is TGTGCCAGCAGTTTATCGATTCCCAGGGTCCAGCCCCAGCATTTT.

This chain links TRBV7-8 with TRBJ1-1; tentatively, D is TRBD1 (5 bases). CDR3 length: 13 amino acids. V lost 5 bases to trimming and J lost 7 bases, with 14 bases between them. The germline gives CDR1 SGHVS, CDR2 FQNEAQ. CDR3 sequence: CASSERRVGEAFF. Written as DNA, the CDR3 is TGTGCCAGCAGCGAGCGCAGGGTGGGTGAAGCTTTCTTT.